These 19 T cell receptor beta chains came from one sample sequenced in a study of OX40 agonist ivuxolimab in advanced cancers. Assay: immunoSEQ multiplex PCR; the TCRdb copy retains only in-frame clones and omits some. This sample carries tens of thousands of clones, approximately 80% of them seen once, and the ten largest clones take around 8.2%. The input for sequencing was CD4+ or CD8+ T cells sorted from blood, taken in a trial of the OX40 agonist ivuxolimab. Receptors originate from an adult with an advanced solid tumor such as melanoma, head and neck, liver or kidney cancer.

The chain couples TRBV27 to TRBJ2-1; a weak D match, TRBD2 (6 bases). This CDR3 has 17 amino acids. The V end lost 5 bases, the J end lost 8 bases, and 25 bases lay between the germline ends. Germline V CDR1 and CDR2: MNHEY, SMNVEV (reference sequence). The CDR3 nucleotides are TGTGCCAGCAGTAGGAGGGCTGGCTACCTGATTCGCGATGAGCAGTTCTTC. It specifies CASSRRAGYLIRDEQFF.

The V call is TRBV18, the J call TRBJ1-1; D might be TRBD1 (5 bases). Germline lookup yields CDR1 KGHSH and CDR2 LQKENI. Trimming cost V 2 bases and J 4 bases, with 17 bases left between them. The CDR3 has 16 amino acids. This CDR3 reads CASSPLTGSFGTEAFF. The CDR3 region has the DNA TGTGCCAGCTCACCATTAACAGGTTCGTTTGGCACTGAAGCTTTCTTT.

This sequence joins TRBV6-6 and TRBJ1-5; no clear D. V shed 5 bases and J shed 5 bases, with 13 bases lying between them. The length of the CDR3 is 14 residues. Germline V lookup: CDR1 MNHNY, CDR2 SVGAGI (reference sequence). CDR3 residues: CASSPLSDYQPQHF. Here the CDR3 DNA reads TGTGCCAGCAGTCCCCTCTCCGATTATCAGCCCCAGCATTTT.

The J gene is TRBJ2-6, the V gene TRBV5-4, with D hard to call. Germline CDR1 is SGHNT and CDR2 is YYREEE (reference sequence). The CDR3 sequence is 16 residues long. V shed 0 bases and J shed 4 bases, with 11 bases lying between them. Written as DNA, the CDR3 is TGTGCCAGCAGCTTGGTCGAATACTCGGGGGCCAACGTCCTGACTTTC. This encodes CASSLVEYSGANVLTF.

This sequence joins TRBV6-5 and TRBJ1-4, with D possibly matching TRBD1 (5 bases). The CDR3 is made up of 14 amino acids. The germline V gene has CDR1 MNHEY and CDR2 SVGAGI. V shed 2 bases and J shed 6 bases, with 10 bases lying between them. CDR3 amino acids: CASSYAGPYEKLFF. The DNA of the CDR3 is TGTGCCAGCAGTTACGCAGGGCCTTATGAAAAACTGTTTTTT.

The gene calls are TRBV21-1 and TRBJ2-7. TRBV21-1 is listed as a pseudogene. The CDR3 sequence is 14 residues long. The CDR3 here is CASSFLSLTYEQYV. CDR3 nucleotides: TGTGCCAGCAGCTTTCTCTCCTTGACCTACGAGCAGTACGTC.

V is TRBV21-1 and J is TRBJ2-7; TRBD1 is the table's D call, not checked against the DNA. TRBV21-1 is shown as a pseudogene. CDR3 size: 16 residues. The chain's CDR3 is CASSPGQASPYYEQYV. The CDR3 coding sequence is TGTGCCAGCAGCCCGGGACAGGCTAGTCCCTACTACGAGCAGTACGTC.

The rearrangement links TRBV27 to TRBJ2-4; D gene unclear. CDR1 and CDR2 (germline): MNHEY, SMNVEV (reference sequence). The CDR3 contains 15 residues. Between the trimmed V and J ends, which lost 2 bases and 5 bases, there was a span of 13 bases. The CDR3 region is CASSLNRLSQNIQYF. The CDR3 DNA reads TGTGCCAGCAGTTTAAACCGCCTTTCCCAAAACATTCAGTACTTC.

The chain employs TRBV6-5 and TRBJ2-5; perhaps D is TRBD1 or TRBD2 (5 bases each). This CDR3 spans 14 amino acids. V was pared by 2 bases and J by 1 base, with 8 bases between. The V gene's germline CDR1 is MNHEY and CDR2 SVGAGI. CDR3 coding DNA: TGTGCCAGCAGTTACGGGACGGCCCAAGAGACCCAGTACTTC. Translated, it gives CASSYGTAQETQYF.

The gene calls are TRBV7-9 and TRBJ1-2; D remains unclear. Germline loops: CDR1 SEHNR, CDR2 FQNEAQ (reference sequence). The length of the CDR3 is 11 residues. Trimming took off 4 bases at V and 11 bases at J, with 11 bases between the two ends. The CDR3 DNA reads TGTGCCAGCAGCTCTGGGGTCCGATACACCTTC. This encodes CASSSGVRYTF. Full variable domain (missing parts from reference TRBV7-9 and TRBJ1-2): DTGVSQNPRHKITKRGQNVTFRCDPISEHNRLYWYRQTLGQGPEFLTYFQNEAQLEKSRLLSDRFSAERPKGSFSTLEIQRTEQGDSAMYLCASSSGVRYTFGSGTRLTVV.

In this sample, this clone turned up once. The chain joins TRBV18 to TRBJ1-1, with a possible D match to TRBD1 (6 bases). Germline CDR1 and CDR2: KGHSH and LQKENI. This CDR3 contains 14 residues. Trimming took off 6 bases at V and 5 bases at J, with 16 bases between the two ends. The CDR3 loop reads CASSPGAEGTEAFF. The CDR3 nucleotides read TGTGCCAGCTCGCCGGGGGCCGAGGGTACTGAAGCTTTCTTT.

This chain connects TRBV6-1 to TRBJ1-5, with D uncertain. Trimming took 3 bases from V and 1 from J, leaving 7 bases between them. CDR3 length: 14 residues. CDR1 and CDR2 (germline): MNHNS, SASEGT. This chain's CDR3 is CASSESESNQPQHF. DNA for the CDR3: TGTGCCAGCAGTGAGTCGGAGAGCAATCAGCCCCAGCATTTT.

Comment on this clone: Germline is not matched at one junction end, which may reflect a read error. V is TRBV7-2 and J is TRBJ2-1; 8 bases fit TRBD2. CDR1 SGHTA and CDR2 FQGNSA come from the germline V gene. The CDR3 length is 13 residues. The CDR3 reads CANSLGGDPEQFF. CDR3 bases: TGTGCCAACAGCCTCGGGGGGGACCCAGAGCAGTTCTTC.

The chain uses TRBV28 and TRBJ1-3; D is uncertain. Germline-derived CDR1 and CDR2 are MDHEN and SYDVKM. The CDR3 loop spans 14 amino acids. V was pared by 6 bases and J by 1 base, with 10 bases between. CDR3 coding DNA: TGTGCCAGCAGCCGAACGGGGTCTGGAAACACCATATATTTT. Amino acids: CASSRTGSGNTIYF.

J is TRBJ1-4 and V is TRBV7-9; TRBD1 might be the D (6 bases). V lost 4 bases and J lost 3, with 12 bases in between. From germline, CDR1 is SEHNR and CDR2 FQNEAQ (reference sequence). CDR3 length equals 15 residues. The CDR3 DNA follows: TGTGCCAGCAGCTCCGAGGCAGGGGCTAATGAAAAACTGTTTTTT. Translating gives CASSSEAGANEKLFF. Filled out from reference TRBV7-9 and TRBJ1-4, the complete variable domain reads DTGVSQNPRHKITKRGQNVTFRCDPISEHNRLYWYRQTLGQGPEFLTYFQNEAQLEKSRLLSDRFSAERPKGSFSTLEIQRTEQGDSAMYLCASSSEAGANEKLFFGSGTQLSVL.

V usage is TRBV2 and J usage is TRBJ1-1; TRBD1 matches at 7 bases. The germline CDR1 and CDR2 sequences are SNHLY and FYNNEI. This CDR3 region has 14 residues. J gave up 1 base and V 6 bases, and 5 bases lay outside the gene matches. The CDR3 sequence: CASRQGGSNTEAFF. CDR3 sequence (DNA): TGTGCCAGCAGGCAAGGGGGCTCGAACACTGAAGCTTTCTTT. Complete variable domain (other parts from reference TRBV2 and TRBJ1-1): EPEVTQTPSHQVTQMGQEVILRCVPISNHLYFYWYRQILGQKVEFLVSFYNNEISEKSEIFDDQFSVERPDGSNFTLKIRSTKLEDSAMYFCASRQGGSNTEAFFGQGTRLTVV.

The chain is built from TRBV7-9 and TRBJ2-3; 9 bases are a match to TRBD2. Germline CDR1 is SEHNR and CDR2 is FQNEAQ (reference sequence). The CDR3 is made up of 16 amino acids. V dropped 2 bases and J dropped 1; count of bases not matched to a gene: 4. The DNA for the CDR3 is TGTGCCAGCAGCTTATGGGCTAGCGGGGGCACAGATACGCAGTATTTT. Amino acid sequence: CASSLWASGGTDTQYF.

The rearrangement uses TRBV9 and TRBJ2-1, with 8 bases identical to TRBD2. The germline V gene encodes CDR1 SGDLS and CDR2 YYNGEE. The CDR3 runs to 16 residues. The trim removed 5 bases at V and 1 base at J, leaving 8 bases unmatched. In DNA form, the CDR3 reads TGTGCCAGCAGTCCCAGCGGGGGCCAGTCCTACAATGAGCAGTTCTTC. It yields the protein CASSPSGGQSYNEQFF. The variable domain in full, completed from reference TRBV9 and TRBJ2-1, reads DSGVTQTPKHLITATGQRVTLRCSPRSGDLSVYWYQQSLDQGLQFLIQYYNGEERAKGNILERFSAQQFPDLHSELNLSSLELGDSALYFCASSPSGGQSYNEQFFGPGTRLTVL.

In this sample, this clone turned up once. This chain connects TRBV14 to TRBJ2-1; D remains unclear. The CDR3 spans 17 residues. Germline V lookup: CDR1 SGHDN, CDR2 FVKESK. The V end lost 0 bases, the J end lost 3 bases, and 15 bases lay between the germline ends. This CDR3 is CASSQDRLSLIYNEQFF. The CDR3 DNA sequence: TGTGCCAGCAGCCAAGATCGCCTCTCCCTGATCTACAATGAGCAGTTCTTC.